This T cell receptor beta chain was identified during a study of T cell repertoires in cytomegalovirus infection. Study summary: Epitope selection comprised recently identified HLA-C-restricted CMV epitopes and well-studied HLA-B-restricted CMV epitopes. In public TCR beta signatures, there were indications of both CMV infection and matching HLA type.

TCRdb analysed the reads with MiXCR anew, one entry per CDR3 protein. The table includes hundreds of thousands of distinct CDR3 sequences, approximately 46% detected once. On this clonotype itself: What it binds is not known.

General study findings and limits: CMV-specific HLA-C-restricted TCR beta clonotypes dominated the ex vivo response. Cumulative frequency of public TCR beta families picked out carriers of CMV plus the relevant HLA.

The ends were cut back, 8 bases at V and 0 bases at J, with 13 bases in the middle. The CDR3 is 15 amino acids. Germline CDR1 reads MNHEY; CDR2 reads SVGAGI. The sequencing used cultured PBMCs, collected from culture after CMV antigen stimulation. The chain carries TRBV6-5 and TRBJ1-4; tentatively, D is TRBD1 (5 bases). The source is a human donor in good health (CMV status not recorded). Some clones in this sample may be carry-over from other donors' samples. CDR3 in DNA: TGTGCCAGCCACCGGGGAGGGGCAACTAATGAAAAACTGTTTTTT. It specifies CASHRGGATNEKLFF.